The subject of this entry is one TCR beta chain. Its antigen is not identified. This specimen belongs to a study of Tregs in tolerant kidney transplant recipients. Study outcomes and limitations: Biological reproducibility was not directly addressed, but technical replication error appeared minimal.

The repertoire was sequenced with immunoSEQ multiplex PCR; TCRdb's copy has only in-frame clones and lacks some. Among about 66,000 clones listed, 80% to 95% were seen once. The source of this sequence is a human donor who received a combined kidney and bone marrow transplant. The sequences come from CD8+ T cells from blood, collected before the transplant.

CDR3 bases: TGCAGCTCCCGGACTAGCGGGAGGCCCCATGAGCAGTTCTTC. This gives the protein CSSRTSGRPHEQFF. The chain links TRBV29-1 to TRBJ2-1; 14 positions match TRBD2. Germline trimming cut 8 bases from V and 8 bases from J; bases unmatched to any gene: 8. This CDR3 region has 14 residues. Per the germline V gene, CDR1 is SQVTM and CDR2 is ANQGSEA.